Following are 14 T cell receptor beta chains from one sample sequenced in a study listed by TCRdb under 2016. The library was made by RT-PCR. Sequenced using an Illumina MiSeq. TCRdb passed the public sequencing reads through fastp at Q25 and MiXCR, retaining productive beta sequences. Here each entry gathers all rows of one CDR3 protein and keeps the most common genes and DNA. The sample yields approximately 720,000 distinct CDR3 sequences; 13% to 15% were counted once. The top ten hold 3.6% of the sample. Sequenced input: memory CD4+ T cells from blood. These receptors were obtained from a female donor in good health, serving as a healthy control.

This clonotype was found a few times. The CDR3 DNA reads as TGCAGTGCCTCCCGGATGGGATCTGAGCAGTTCTTC. Amino acids: CSASRMGSEQFF. This rearrangement joins TRBV20-1 to TRBJ2-1; D is uncertain. Trimming pared 6 bases from V and 9 bases from J, leaving 15 bases between. The CDR3 has 12 residues. Looked up from germline, CDR1 is DFQATT and CDR2 is SNEGSKA (reference sequence).

This chain's CDR3 is CASSTQVNQPQHF. CDR3 DNA sequence: TGTGCCAGCAGTACCCAGGTTAATCAGCCCCAGCATTTT. The V and J genes are TRBV6-1 and TRBJ1-5, with D hard to call. This CDR3 is built from 13 residues. The V and J ends lost 5 bases and 4 bases respectively, with 9 bases between them. Germline V gives CDR1 MNHNS, CDR2 SASEGT.

This clonotype showed up just a few times. This chain links TRBV19 with TRBJ1-5; 8 bases agree with TRBD1. The CDR3 runs to 14 residues. The ends lost 4 bases at V and 3 bases at J; junction bases unmatched: 2. Germline V lookup: CDR1 LNHDA, CDR2 SQIVND (reference sequence). DNA for the CDR3: TGTGCCAGTAGTAGGGGACAGGCCAATCAGCCCCAGCATTTT. Its protein product is CASSRGQANQPQHF.

The chain recombines TRBV4-3 with TRBJ1-4; 7 positions agree with TRBD1. The CDR3 has 16 residues. CDR1 is LGHNA and CDR2 is YSLEER in the germline V gene. V shed 0 bases, J shed 14 bases, and the junction held 15 bases outside the gene matches. CDR3 region: CASSQDGTDNSMGLFF. The CDR3 bases are TGCGCCAGCAGCCAAGACGGGACAGATAATTCAATGGGGCTGTTTTTT.

This clonotype was seen a few times. The chain is built from TRBV7-9 and TRBJ2-2, with D unresolved. The germline V gene encodes CDR1 SEHNR and CDR2 FQNEAQ (reference sequence). This CDR3 has 14 amino acids. V lost 1 base to trimming and J lost 5 bases, with 8 bases between them. CDR3: CASSLDGRTGELFF. The DNA for the CDR3 is TGTGCCAGCAGCTTAGATGGGCGGACCGGGGAGCTGTTTTTT.

The rearrangement uses TRBV7-2 and TRBJ2-3; D assignment may be TRBD1 or TRBD2 (6 bases each). Germline assignment: CDR1 SGHTA and CDR2 FQGNSA. V dropped 5 bases and J dropped 14 bases, with 26 bases sitting between them. This CDR3 has 15 residues. Here the CDR3 DNA reads TGTGCCAGCAGCCCAACTAGCAGGGGTATTGCATTTGCGTATTTT. Its protein is CASSPTSRGIAFAYF.

The chain combines TRBV6-2 or TRBV6-3 with TRBJ2-7; 7 bases match TRBD2. This CDR3 is built from 12 residues. CDR1 MNHEY and CDR2 SVGEGT come from the germline V gene. V was clipped by 5 bases and J by 6 bases; unmatched bases: 4. The CDR3 DNA sequence: TGTGCCAGCAGTCTACTAGCGTTCGAGCAGTACTTC. Translated, it gives CASSLLAFEQYF.

This clonotype was detected many times. The chain couples TRBV7-2 to TRBJ1-5; 7 bases line up with TRBD1. Looked up from germline, CDR1 is SGHTA and CDR2 is FQGNSA. The CDR3 totals 15 residues. V was pared by 3 bases and J by 3 bases, with 5 bases of the junction left unmatched. This CDR3 reads CASSFRTGLNQPQHF. The CDR3 bases are TGTGCCAGCAGCTTCCGGACAGGCCTCAATCAGCCCCAGCATTTT.

This clonotype was picked up many times. The V gene is TRBV20-1, the J gene TRBJ2-1, with 7 nucleotides matching TRBD2. V lost 0 bases, J lost 5 bases, and 7 bases stayed unmatched. The CDR3 consists of 15 residues. Germline CDR1 and CDR2: DFQATT and SNEGSKA (reference sequence). CDR3 in amino acids: CSARDGASGHNEQFF. CDR3 DNA sequence: TGCAGTGCTAGAGATGGCGCTAGCGGTCACAATGAGCAGTTCTTC.

This clonotype was seen a few times. The rearrangement joins TRBV24-1 to TRBJ2-2, with 9 nucleotides matching TRBD1. Germline CDR1 is KGHDR and CDR2 is SFDVKD. The CDR3 is made up of 14 amino acids. V shed 5 bases, J shed 4 bases, and the junction held 1 base outside the gene matches. As DNA, the CDR3 is TGTGCCACCAGTGCGACAGGGGGCACCGGGGAGCTGTTTTTT. This translates into CATSATGGTGELFF.

The chain is built from TRBV7-2 and TRBJ2-7; TRBD2 matches at 11 bases. The CDR3 contains 15 residues. Trimming took 5 bases from V and 5 from J; bases not matched to a gene: 8. The germline V gene has CDR1 SGHTA and CDR2 FQGNSA. CDR3 residues: CASSPSGGHSNEQYF. The CDR3, as DNA: TGTGCCAGCAGCCCTAGCGGGGGGCACTCTAACGAGCAGTACTTC.

In this sample, this clonotype turned up a few times. The chain employs TRBV18 and TRBJ1-2, with no clear D. V was trimmed by 4 bases and J by 4 bases, leaving 10 bases between them. CDR1 and CDR2 (germline): KGHSH, LQKENI. CDR3 size: 13 residues. Here the CDR3 reads CASSLDNLYGYTF. In DNA form, the CDR3 reads TGTGCCAGCTCACTAGACAACCTCTATGGCTACACCTTC.

This clonotype has only a few counts. This chain uses TRBV6-1 with TRBJ1-1; TRBD1 aligns across 9 bases. Germline V CDR1 and CDR2: MNHNS, SASEGT. The CDR3 has 13 residues. Trimming cost V 6 bases and J 5 bases; bases outside gene matches: 4. CDR3 sequence (DNA): TGTGCCAGCAGAGAGACAGGGGGAACTGAAGCTTTCTTT. This gives the protein CASRETGGTEAFF.

The chain employs TRBV2 and TRBJ2-2; D ambiguous. Germline CDR1 is SNHLY and CDR2 is FYNNEI. This CDR3 is 15 amino acids long. The V and J ends lost 4 bases and 1 base respectively, with 10 bases between them. CDR3 in DNA: TGTGCCAGCAGTGCTACCGTAAAGAACACCGGGGAGCTGTTTTTT. Protein sequence: CASSATVKNTGELFF.